Sequencing of this T cell receptor (beta chain) was carried out in a study of vaccination effects on CD4 cells after COVID-19. Libraries were prepared by immunoSEQ multiplex PCR; TCRdb keeps only in-frame clonotypes and omits some of them. The sample includes 25,000 or so clones, 60% to 85% seen only once; the top ten take under 15%. Antigen-specific CD4+ T cells were expanded (with viral peptide pools) by the ViraFEST assay ahead of sequencing. When around 9 days of culture had elapsed, CD4+ T cells were isolated. People in the vaccine group had not been infected with SARS-CoV-2 before, and their nucleocapsid antibodies were negative. Wells of a few million PBMC each were grown with 8.5 to 10 IU/ml IL-2 and 8.5 to 10 ug/ml peptides. Between the trimmed V and J ends, which lost 7 bases and 5 bases, there was a span of 20 bases. The CDR3 covers 15 residues. CDR1 is MNHEY and CDR2 is SVGAGI in the germline V gene.

This clone appeared a single time. Its specificity is unknown. This specimen consisted of CD4+ T cells from PBMCs cultured with HCoV-OC43 spike peptides, obtained before COVID-19 vaccination. Subset denoted: HCoV-OC43 spike overlapping peptide pool stimulation. The rearrangement uses TRBV6-5 and TRBJ1-2; the D gene is possibly TRBD1 (6 bases). The clonotype originates from a human donor who received a COVID-19 vaccine. CDR3 nucleotides: TGTGCCAGCACCCAGGGGACACCGTACCTATATGGCTACACCTTC. Amino acid sequence: CASTQGTPYLYGYTF.